This T cell receptor beta chain was sequenced in a study of blood T cell repertoires in COVID-19 (dated by TCRdb to about 2020). Study-level background: Samples covering the acute and convalescent phases of COVID-19 were provided by collaborators in the United States, Italy and Spain. Sample metadata almost always included a de-identified subject ID, COVID-19 status, age in years and sex. The material from the prospective study consisted of cDNA or gDNA derived from T cells, B-cell-depleted T cells, or PBMCs. HLA class I and class II types, where available, came from metadata supplied by the sample provider rather than from assay-based typing. The samples were drawn from two sources: the first 160 participants of the ongoing ImmuneRACE study, and 1,254 subjects contributed by 6 global collaborators. The repertoires were released in a freely available public database meant as a resource for research on the immune response to SARS-CoV-2. The dataset comprised deeply sampled blood TCRbeta repertoires from subjects exposed to, actively infected with, or recovered from COVID-19. General findings and caveats noted by the study authors: Clinical and demographic metadata were provided uncurated, with the amount varying by source and participant.

TCRbeta CDR3 regions were amplified from genomic DNA by means of the immunoSEQ Assay, a bias-controlled multiplex PCR. Concerning the study's data processing: The number of nucleated cells in each sample was estimated by amplification of reference gene primers within the assay. To quantify the absolute abundance of each unique TCRbeta CDR3 rearrangement, sequence reads were collapsed and filtered. Productive Simpson clonality was computed per sample as the square root of Simpson's diversity index over productive rearrangements. Drawn from immuneACCESS, this table holds only the in-frame rearrangements with V and J called that TCRdb kept. Clones are partly lost; checked studies trace under half to an unresolved V gene and leave the rest unexplained. That table is the source of V, J and clone size, and D and trimming were worked out from the DNA. This sample comprises some 260,000 clones, 70% to 90% of them detected only once. The ten largest account for 2% to 2.5% of the sample.

On this clone itself: Which antigen it targets is not known. There are no base qualities to consult, and no much larger clone falls within one base.

The germline V gene encodes CDR1 SGDLS and CDR2 YYNGEE. The CDR3 holds 14 amino acids from the cysteine to the phenylalanine. Only the CDR3 portion is preserved as DNA: 42 bases, with reading frame beginning at the first base. From V the trimming removes 1 base and from J it removes 2 bases, while the gene matches leave 2 bases of the junction unaccounted for. Another Seattle source contributed samples from volunteer blood donors who had recovered from COVID-19. Collaborating institutions collected whole blood in K2EDTA tubes following their own protocols. For TCRbeta analysis, collaborators shipped samples in one of three forms: frozen whole blood, isolated PBMCs, or DNA extracted from either of those sample types.

Recombination joined TRBV9 with TRBJ2-7; 8 junctional bases match TRBD1. The source is a woman aged 40 to 55 who had recovered from COVID-19. The sample comprised peripheral blood. The CDR3 has the sequence CASSVQGAPYEQYF. In nucleotide form, the sequence is TGTGCCAGCAGCGTACAGGGGGCTCCCTACGAGCAGTACTTC.